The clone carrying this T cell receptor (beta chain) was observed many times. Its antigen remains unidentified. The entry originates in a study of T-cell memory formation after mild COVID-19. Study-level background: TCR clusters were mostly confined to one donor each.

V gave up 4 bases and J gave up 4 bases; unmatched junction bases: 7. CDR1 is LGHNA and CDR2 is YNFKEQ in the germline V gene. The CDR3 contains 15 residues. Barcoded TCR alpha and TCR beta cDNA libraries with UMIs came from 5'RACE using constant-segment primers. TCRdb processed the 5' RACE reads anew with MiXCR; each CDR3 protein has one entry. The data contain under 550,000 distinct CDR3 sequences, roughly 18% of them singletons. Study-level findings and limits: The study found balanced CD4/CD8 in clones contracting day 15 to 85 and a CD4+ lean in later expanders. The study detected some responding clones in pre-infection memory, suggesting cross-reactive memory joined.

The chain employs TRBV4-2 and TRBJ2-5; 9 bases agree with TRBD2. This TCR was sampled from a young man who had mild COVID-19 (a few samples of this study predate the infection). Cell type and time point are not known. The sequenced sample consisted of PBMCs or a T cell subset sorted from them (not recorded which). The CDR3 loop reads CASSPTPSGAETQYF. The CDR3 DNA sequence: TGTGCCAGCAGCCCCACCCCTAGCGGGGCAGAGACCCAGTACTTC.